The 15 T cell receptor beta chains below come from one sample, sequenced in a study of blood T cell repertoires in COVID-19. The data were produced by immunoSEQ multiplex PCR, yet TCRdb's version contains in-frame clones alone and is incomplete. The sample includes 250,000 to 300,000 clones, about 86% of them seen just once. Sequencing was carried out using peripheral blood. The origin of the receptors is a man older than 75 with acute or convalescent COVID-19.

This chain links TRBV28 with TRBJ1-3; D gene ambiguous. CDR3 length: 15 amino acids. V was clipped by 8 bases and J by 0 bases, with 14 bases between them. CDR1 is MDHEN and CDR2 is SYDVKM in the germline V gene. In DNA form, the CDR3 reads TGTGCCAGCGCCTCTCCGGTGAGCTCTGGAAACACCATATATTTT. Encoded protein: CASASPVSSGNTIYF.

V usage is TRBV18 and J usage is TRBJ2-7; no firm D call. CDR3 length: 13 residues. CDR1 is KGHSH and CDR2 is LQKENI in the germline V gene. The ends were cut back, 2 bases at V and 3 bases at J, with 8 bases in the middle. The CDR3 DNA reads TGTGCCAGCTCACCAGTCGGCGGCTACGAGCAGTACTTC. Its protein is CASSPVGGYEQYF.

The CDR3 region is CASSSSGVGTEAFF. The DNA for the CDR3 is TGTGCCAGCAGCTCCTCCGGGGTGGGCACTGAAGCTTTCTTT. V usage is TRBV11-3 and J usage is TRBJ1-1; D gene unclear. CDR1 SGHNT and CDR2 YENEEA come from the germline V gene. The CDR3 extends over 14 amino acids. V lost 4 bases and J 4 bases, leaving 13 bases between the germline ends.

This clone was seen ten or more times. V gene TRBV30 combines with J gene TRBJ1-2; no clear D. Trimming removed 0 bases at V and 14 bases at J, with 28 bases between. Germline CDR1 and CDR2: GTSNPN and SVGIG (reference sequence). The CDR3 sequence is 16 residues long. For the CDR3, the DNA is TGTGCCTGGAGTGTACAGCGTACCCCGGGAGTCCATAAGGATACCTTC. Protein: CAWSVQRTPGVHKDTF.

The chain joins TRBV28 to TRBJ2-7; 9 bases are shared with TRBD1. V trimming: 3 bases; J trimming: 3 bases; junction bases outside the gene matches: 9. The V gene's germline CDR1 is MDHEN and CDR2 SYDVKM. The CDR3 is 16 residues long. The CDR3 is CASSLITGQGIYEQYF. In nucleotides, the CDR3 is TGTGCCAGCAGTTTGATCACGGGACAGGGTATCTACGAGCAGTACTTC.

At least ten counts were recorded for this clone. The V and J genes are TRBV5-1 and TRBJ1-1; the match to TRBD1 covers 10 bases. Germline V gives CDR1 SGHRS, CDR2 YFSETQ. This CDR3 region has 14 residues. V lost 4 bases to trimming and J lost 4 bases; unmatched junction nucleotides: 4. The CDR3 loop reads CASSPDRGGTEAFF. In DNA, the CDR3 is TGCGCCAGCAGCCCGGACAGGGGGGGCACTGAAGCTTTCTTT.

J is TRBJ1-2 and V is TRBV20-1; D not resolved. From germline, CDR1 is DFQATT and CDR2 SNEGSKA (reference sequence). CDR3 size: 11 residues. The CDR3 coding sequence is TGCATTCCCCCGGGGAGCTATGGCTACACCTTC. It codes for CIPPGSYGYTF.

The CDR3 DNA reads TGTGCCAGCAGACGTACAGGGGATTATGGCTACACCTTC. It yields the protein CASRRTGDYGYTF. V usage is TRBV12-3 or TRBV12-4 and J usage is TRBJ1-2, with 7 bases aligning to TRBD1. V lost 6 bases to trimming and J lost 5 bases; unmatched junction nucleotides: 6. This CDR3 comprises 13 residues.

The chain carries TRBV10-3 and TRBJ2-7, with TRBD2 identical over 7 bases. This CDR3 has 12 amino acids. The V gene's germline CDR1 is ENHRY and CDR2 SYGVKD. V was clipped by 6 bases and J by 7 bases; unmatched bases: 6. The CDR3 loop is CAISREEGEQYF. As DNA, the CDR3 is TGTGCCATCAGCCGGGAGGAGGGGGAGCAGTACTTC.

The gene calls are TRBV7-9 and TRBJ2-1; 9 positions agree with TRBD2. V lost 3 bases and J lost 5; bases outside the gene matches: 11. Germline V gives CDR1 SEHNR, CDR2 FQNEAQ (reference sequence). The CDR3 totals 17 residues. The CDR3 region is CASSFIPGLAGDNEQFF. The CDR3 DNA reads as TGTGCCAGCAGCTTCATTCCGGGACTAGCTGGCGACAATGAGCAGTTCTTC.

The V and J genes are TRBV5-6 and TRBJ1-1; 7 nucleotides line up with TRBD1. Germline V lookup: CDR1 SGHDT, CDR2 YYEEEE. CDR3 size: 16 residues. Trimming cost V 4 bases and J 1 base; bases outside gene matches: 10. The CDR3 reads CASSPGQVIGNTEAFF. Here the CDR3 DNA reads TGTGCCAGCAGCCCTGGACAGGTTATAGGGAACACTGAAGCTTTCTTT.

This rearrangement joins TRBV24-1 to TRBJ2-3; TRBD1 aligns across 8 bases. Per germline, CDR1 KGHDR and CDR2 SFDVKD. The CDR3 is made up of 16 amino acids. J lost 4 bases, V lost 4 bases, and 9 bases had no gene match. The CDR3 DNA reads TGTGCCACCAGTGAGGGCGGACAGGGTGGGTCAGATACGCAGTATTTT. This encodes CATSEGGQGGSDTQYF.

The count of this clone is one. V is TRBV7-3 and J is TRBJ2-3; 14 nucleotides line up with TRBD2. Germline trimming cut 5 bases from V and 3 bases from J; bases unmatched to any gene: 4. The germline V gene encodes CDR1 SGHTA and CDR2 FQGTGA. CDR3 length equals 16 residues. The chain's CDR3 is CASSPRTSGRTDTQYF. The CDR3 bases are TGTGCCAGCAGCCCGCGGACTAGCGGGAGGACAGATACGCAGTATTTT.

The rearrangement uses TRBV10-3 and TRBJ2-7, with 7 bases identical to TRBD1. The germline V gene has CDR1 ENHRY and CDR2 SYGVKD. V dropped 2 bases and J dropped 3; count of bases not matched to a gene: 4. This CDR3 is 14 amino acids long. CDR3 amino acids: CAISEQRTGYEQYF. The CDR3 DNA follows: TGTGCCATCAGTGAGCAGAGGACAGGCTACGAGCAGTACTTC.

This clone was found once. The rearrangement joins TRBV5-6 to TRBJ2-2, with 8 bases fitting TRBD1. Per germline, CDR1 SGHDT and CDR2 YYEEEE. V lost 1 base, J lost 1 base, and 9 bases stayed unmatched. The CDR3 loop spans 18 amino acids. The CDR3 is CASSLFSGGFGNTGELFF. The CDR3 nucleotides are TGTGCCAGCAGCTTGTTTTCAGGGGGCTTCGGGAACACCGGGGAGCTGTTTTTT. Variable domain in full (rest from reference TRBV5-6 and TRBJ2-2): DAGVTQSPTHLIKTRGQQVTLRCSPKSGHDTVSWYQQALGQGPQFIFQYYEEEERQRGNFPDRFSGHQFPNYSSELNVNALLLGDSALYLCASSLFSGGFGNTGELFFGEGSRLTVL.